One sample yielded the 25 T cell receptor beta chains listed below, sequenced in a study of radiation and T cells in renal cell carcinoma. Described time point: baseline pretreatment blood. Documented treatment: 15 Gy SBRT to primary tumor, nephrectomy 4 weeks later. Profiling relied on immunoSEQ multiplex PCR, and the TCRdb table lists in-frame clones only, not all of them. Here the sample spans 70,000 to 100,000 clones, 82% being singletons. The source was blood, collected from a patient whose treatment included radiotherapy and nephrectomy. Source of these receptors: a man in his sixties with renal cell carcinoma.

The chain links TRBV18 to TRBJ2-6; 7 bases are a match to TRBD2. The ends lost 10 bases at V and 2 bases at J; junction bases unmatched: 8. The CDR3 is 15 amino acids. The V gene's germline CDR1 is KGHSH and CDR2 LQKENI. CDR3 DNA: TGTGCCACGTCCGGGGAGGGGACTGGGGCCAACGTCCTGACTTTC. As protein: CATSGEGTGANVLTF.

This sequence joins TRBV5-5 and TRBJ2-5; D might be TRBD2 (5 bases). The CDR3 is 16 amino acids. Deletions cut 6 bases from V and 1 base from J, with 19 bases between. CDR1 and CDR2 (germline): SGHKS, YYEKEE (reference sequence). CDR3 coding DNA: TGTGCCAGCACCCGGGGATCGCAGTACCTCCAAGAGACCCAGTACTTC. Translation gives CASTRGSQYLQETQYF.

This sequence joins TRBV11-1 and TRBJ2-1, with D tentatively TRBD1 (5 bases). Germline V gene data show CDR1 as SGHAT and CDR2 as FQDESV (reference sequence). With 5 bases removed from V and 6 bases from J, the gap between germline ends came to 11 bases. There are 13 residues in the CDR3. CDR3 in amino acids: CASSPDRANEQFF. As DNA, the CDR3 is TGTGCCAGCAGCCCCGACAGAGCCAATGAGCAGTTCTTC. Using reference TRBV11-1 and TRBJ2-1 for the parts outside the CDR3, the full variable domain is EAEVAQSPRYKITEKSQAVAFWCDPISGHATLYWYRQILGQGPELLVQFQDESVVDDSQLPKDRFSAERLKGVDSTLKIQPAELGDSAMYLCASSPDRANEQFFGPGTRLTVL.

This chain connects TRBV28 to TRBJ1-4; 7 bases agree with TRBD1. J gave up 8 bases and V 7 bases, and 10 bases lay outside the gene matches. The CDR3 runs 14 residues. Germline V gene lookup returns CDR1 MDHEN and CDR2 SYDVKM. The DNA of the CDR3 is TGTGCCAGCACCTCAGGGGGACAGAGGGAAAAACTGTTTTTT. This encodes CASTSGGQREKLFF.

This clone came up once. The V and J genes are TRBV27 and TRBJ2-7, with 8 bases fitting TRBD2. This CDR3 spans 15 amino acids. The germline CDR1 and CDR2 sequences are MNHEY and SMNVEV (reference sequence). Trimming at V came to 3 bases and at J to 4 bases, leaving 8 bases not matched to a gene. This chain's CDR3 is CASSFGLAGTYEQYF. The CDR3 nucleotides read TGTGCCAGCAGTTTTGGATTAGCGGGAACGTACGAGCAGTACTTC.

This chain connects TRBV5-6 to TRBJ2-1; the match to TRBD1 covers 10 bases. The CDR3 length is 13 residues. J lost 8 bases, V lost 4 bases, and 3 bases had no gene match. Germline V gene lookup returns CDR1 SGHDT and CDR2 YYEEEE. The CDR3 here is CASSLGQGHEQFF. Written as DNA, the CDR3 is TGTGCCAGCAGCCTGGGACAGGGGCATGAGCAGTTCTTC.

In its sample, this clone was seen once. The genes are TRBV11-2 and TRBJ2-2, with no clear D. Trimming pared 2 bases from V and 3 bases from J, leaving 10 bases between. The CDR3 length is 15 residues. Germline-derived CDR1 and CDR2 are SGHAT and FQNNGV. The CDR3 is CASSLSPGYTGELFF. The CDR3 region has the DNA TGTGCCAGCAGCTTATCCCCCGGCTACACCGGGGAGCTGTTTTTT. Full variable domain (outside the CDR3, taken from reference TRBV11-2 and TRBJ2-2): EAGVAQSPRYKIIEKRQSVAFWCNPISGHATLYWYQQILGQGPKLLIQFQNNGVVDDSQLPKDRFSAERLKGVDSTLKIQPAKLEDSAVYLCASSLSPGYTGELFFGEGSRLTVL.

V gene TRBV2 combines with J gene TRBJ1-3, with D possibly TRBD1 on 5 matching bases. The length of the CDR3 is 16 residues. V was cut by 5 bases and J by 8 bases, with 22 bases left in between. Germline CDR1 and CDR2: SNHLY and FYNNEI. CDR3: CASSPPERPGEYTIYF. The CDR3 bases are TGTGCCAGCAGTCCCCCTGAGAGACCGGGGGAATACACCATATATTTT.

This clone was detected a few times. The chain carries TRBV30 and TRBJ2-7; D unclear. The V end was cut by 1 base, the J end by 3 bases, with 10 bases between. The CDR3 runs to 13 residues. Germline assignment: CDR1 GTSNPN and CDR2 SVGIG (reference sequence). CDR3: CAWSGGSYYEQYF. Written as DNA, the CDR3 is TGTGCCTGGAGTGGAGGATCCTACTACGAGCAGTACTTC.

V usage is TRBV19 and J usage is TRBJ2-3, with 10 bases matching TRBD2. The trim removed 5 bases at V and 2 bases at J, leaving 7 bases unmatched. CDR1 LNHDA and CDR2 SQIVND come from the germline V gene (reference sequence). The CDR3 consists of 16 residues. The CDR3 DNA sequence: TGTGCCAGTAGTCCGAGACTAGCGGGCCTCACAGATACGCAGTATTTT. Translation: CASSPRLAGLTDTQYF.

V is TRBV7-2 and J is TRBJ1-2; 7 bases match TRBD1. The germline V gene encodes CDR1 SGHTA and CDR2 FQGNSA. This CDR3 has 16 amino acids. V was pared by 1 base and J by 8 bases, with 13 bases of the junction left unmatched. This chain's CDR3 is CASSLESSSGGGGYTF. The DNA of the CDR3 is TGTGCCAGCAGCTTAGAATCCAGCTCGGGAGGGGGCGGCTACACCTTC.

The chain recombines TRBV15 with TRBJ1-1; D gene ambiguous. The V gene lost 1 base and the J gene lost 5 bases, with 5 bases spanning the gap. Germline lookup yields CDR1 LNHNV and CDR2 YYDKDF (reference sequence). The CDR3 runs to 12 residues. The CDR3 DNA reads as TGTGCCACCAGCAGAGCGCGAACTGAAGCTTTCTTT. As protein: CATSRARTEAFF.

The V gene is TRBV4-3, the J gene TRBJ2-1; D is unresolved. Germline V gene lookup returns CDR1 LGHNA and CDR2 YSLEER. V lost 0 bases, J lost 2 bases, and 14 bases lay in between. The CDR3 is 17 residues long. Written as DNA, the CDR3 is TGCGCCAGCAGCCAAGATGGAGTCCCAAGCGCCTACAATGAGCAGTTCTTC. Amino acids: CASSQDGVPSAYNEQFF.

Note on this clone: At one boundary the junction diverges from the germline segment, which might be a read error. J is TRBJ2-7 and V is TRBV19; D might be TRBD2 (5 bases). The CDR3 covers 14 residues. Germline V lookup: CDR1 LNHDA, CDR2 SQIVND (reference sequence). CDR3: CASSLDYASYEQYF. The CDR3 nucleotides read TGTGCCAGTAGTTTAGACTACGCCTCCTACGAGCAGTACTTC.

The chain recombines TRBV5-1 with TRBJ1-4; 7 nucleotides agree with TRBD1. CDR1 is SGHRS, CDR2 YFSETQ, per germline. V lost 4 bases and J lost 5; bases outside the gene matches: 8. The CDR3 contains 15 residues. The CDR3 loop reads CASSTGTDWNEKLFF. CDR3 DNA sequence: TGCGCCAGCAGCACCGGGACAGACTGGAATGAAAAACTGTTTTTT.

CDR3 in DNA: TGCGCCAGCAGTGAGTCGAAAGGACAGTTCCAGGGCAATGAGCAGTTCTTC. Translating gives CASSESKGQFQGNEQFF. The rearrangement links TRBV10-1 to TRBJ2-1; D is possibly TRBD1 (6 bases). The CDR3 is 17 residues long. V lost 0 bases and J lost 6, with 18 bases in between. Germline-derived CDR1 and CDR2 are WNHNN and SYGVQD (reference sequence).

For the CDR3, the DNA is TGTGCCGTCGGACTAGCGAACTACAATGAGCAGTTCTTC. As protein: CAVGLANYNEQFF. The V gene is TRBV6-5, the J gene TRBJ2-1, with 9 nucleotides matching TRBD2. Germline V gene lookup returns CDR1 MNHEY and CDR2 SVGAGI. J was trimmed by 3 bases and V by 11 bases; bases with no gene match: 5. The CDR3 extends over 13 amino acids.

This clone was detected only once. This sequence joins TRBV19 and TRBJ2-4, with D perhaps matching TRBD1 or TRBD2 (5 bases each). This CDR3 region has 13 residues. The germline CDR1 and CDR2 sequences are LNHDA and SQIVND (reference sequence). The ends were cut back, 0 bases at V and 7 bases at J, with 7 bases in the middle. CDR3 loop: CASSIDRENIQYF. The CDR3 coding sequence is TGTGCCAGTAGTATAGACAGGGAGAACATTCAGTACTTC.

V gene TRBV7-2 combines with J gene TRBJ1-2; perhaps TRBD1 as D (6 bases). CDR1 and CDR2 from the germline V gene are SGHTA and FQGNSA. V was trimmed by 5 bases and J by 2 bases, leaving 15 bases between them. The CDR3 sequence is 15 residues long. DNA for the CDR3: TGTGCCAGCAGCCAATCGGGGGGGCAGAACTATGGCTACACCTTC. Protein: CASSQSGGQNYGYTF.

This chain connects TRBV7-9 to TRBJ2-7, with D possibly matching TRBD1 (5 bases). This CDR3 contains 14 residues. Trimming stripped 1 base from V and 6 bases from J, with 13 bases between. Germline V lookup: CDR1 SEHNR, CDR2 FQNEAQ (reference sequence). CDR3 loop: CASSLGPRVPEQYF. The CDR3 DNA sequence: TGTGCCAGCAGCTTAGGTCCCAGGGTACCCGAGCAGTACTTC.

This chain joins TRBV18 and TRBJ2-7, with D hard to call. CDR1 is KGHSH, CDR2 LQKENI, per germline. Deletions cut 2 bases from V and 3 bases from J, with 11 bases between. This CDR3 is built from 14 residues. The CDR3 loop is CASSPSGFGYEQYF. The CDR3 DNA is TGTGCCAGCTCACCATCCGGGTTCGGCTACGAGCAGTACTTC.

V usage is TRBV4-3 and J usage is TRBJ1-4, with no clear D. This CDR3 is built from 15 residues. V lost 0 bases, J lost 5 bases, and 10 bases lay in between. CDR1 is LGHNA, CDR2 YSLEER, per germline. The CDR3 sequence is CASSQDFDSNEKLFF. The CDR3 DNA reads as TGCGCCAGCAGCCAAGATTTCGACTCCAATGAAAAACTGTTTTTT.

This chain joins TRBV7-9 and TRBJ2-7; 13 bases line up with TRBD2. The CDR3 contains 17 residues. The germline gives CDR1 SEHNR, CDR2 FQNEAQ (reference sequence). V was clipped by 4 bases and J by 4 bases; unmatched bases: 10. The DNA of the CDR3 is TGTGCCAGCAGCTCTACACTAGCGGGAGGGCGTAGTTACGAGCAGTACTTC. Protein: CASSSTLAGGRSYEQYF.

This chain links TRBV10-2 with TRBJ1-1; TRBD1 might be the D (6 bases). V lost 8 bases and J lost 2, with 18 bases in between. CDR1 and CDR2 from the germline V gene are WSHSY and SAAADI. This CDR3 comprises 15 residues. The CDR3 sequence is CASRSSDSLNTEAFF. CDR3 nucleotide sequence: TGCGCCAGCCGGAGTTCGGACAGCCTTAACACTGAAGCTTTCTTT.

V gene TRBV4-2 combines with J gene TRBJ2-7; TRBD1 might be the D (6 bases). Germline loops: CDR1 LGHNA, CDR2 YNFKEQ. Trimming removed 3 bases from V and 1 base from J, with 10 bases in between. The CDR3 is 14 residues long. The chain's CDR3 is CASSQYRASYEQYF. DNA for the CDR3: TGTGCCAGCAGCCAGTACAGGGCGTCCTACGAGCAGTACTTC.